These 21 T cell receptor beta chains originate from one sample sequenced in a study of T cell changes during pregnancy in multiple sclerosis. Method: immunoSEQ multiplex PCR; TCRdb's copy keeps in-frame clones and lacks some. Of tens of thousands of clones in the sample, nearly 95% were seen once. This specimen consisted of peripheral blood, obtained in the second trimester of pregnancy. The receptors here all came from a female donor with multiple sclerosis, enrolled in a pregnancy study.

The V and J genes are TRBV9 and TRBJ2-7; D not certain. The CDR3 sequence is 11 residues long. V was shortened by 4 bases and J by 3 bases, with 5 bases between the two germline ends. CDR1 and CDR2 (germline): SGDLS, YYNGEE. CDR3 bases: TGTGCCAGCAGCTTCTACTACGAGCAGTACTTC. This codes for CASSFYYEQYF.

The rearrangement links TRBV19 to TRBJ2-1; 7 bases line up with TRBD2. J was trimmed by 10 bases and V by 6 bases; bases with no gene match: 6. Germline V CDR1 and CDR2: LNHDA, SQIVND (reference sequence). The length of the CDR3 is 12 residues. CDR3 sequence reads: CASSLQGLEQFF. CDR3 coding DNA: TGTGCCAGTAGCCTTCAGGGACTAGAGCAGTTCTTC.

The CDR3 sequence is CASSTHRVDYEQYF. The CDR3 DNA is TGTGCCAGTAGTACACACAGGGTCGACTACGAGCAGTACTTC. The gene calls are TRBV19 and TRBJ2-7, with D maybe TRBD1 (6 bases). Germline V lookup: CDR1 LNHDA, CDR2 SQIVND (reference sequence). The ends were cut back, 4 bases at V and 3 bases at J, with 13 bases in the middle. The CDR3 length is 14 residues.

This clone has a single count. The CDR3 nucleotides are TGTGCCAGTAGTAGAGGGACAATGGATACCCAGTACTTC. Protein product: CASSRGTMDTQYF. V and J are TRBV19 and TRBJ2-5; perhaps TRBD1 as D (6 bases). The CDR3 has 13 amino acids. Trimming stripped 4 bases from V and 8 bases from J, with 14 bases between. Germline CDR1 and CDR2: LNHDA and SQIVND (reference sequence).

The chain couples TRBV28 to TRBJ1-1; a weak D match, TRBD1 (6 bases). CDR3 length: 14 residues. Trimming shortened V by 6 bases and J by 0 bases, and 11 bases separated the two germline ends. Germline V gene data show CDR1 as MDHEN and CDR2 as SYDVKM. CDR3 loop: CASSRGGVNTEAFF. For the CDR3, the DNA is TGTGCCAGCAGCCGAGGGGGGGTGAACACTGAAGCTTTCTTT.

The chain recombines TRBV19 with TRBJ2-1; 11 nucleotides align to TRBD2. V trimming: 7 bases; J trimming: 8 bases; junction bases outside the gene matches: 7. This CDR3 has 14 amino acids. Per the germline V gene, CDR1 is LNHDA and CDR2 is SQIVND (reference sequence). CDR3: CASTDTSGSYEQFF. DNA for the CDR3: TGTGCCAGTACCGATACTAGCGGGAGTTATGAGCAGTTCTTC.

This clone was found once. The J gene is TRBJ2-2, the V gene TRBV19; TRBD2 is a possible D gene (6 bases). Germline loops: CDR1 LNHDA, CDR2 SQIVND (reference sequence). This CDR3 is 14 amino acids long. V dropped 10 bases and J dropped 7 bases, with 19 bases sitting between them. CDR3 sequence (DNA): TGTGCCACCGAAGGAATACTAGCCGACGGGGAGCTGTTTTTT. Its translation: CATEGILADGELFF.

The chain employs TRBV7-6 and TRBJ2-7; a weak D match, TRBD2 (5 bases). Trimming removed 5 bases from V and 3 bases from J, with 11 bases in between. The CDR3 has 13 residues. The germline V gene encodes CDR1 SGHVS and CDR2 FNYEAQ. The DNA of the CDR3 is TGTGCCAGCAGCAACAGTGACTACTACGAGCAGTACTTC. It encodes CASSNSDYYEQYF.

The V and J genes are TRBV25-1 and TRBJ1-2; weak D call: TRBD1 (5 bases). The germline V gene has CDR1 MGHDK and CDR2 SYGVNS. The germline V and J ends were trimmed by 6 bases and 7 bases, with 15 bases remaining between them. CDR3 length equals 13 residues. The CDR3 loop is CASSRSGGSGYTF. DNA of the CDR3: TGTGCCAGCAGCCGGAGCGGGGGATCTGGCTACACCTTC.

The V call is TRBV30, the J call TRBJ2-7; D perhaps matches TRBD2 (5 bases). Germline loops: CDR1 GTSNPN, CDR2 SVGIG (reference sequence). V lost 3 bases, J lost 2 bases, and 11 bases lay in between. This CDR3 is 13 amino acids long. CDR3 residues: CAWRGDGTYEQYF. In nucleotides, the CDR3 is TGTGCCTGGAGGGGAGACGGGACCTACGAGCAGTACTTC.

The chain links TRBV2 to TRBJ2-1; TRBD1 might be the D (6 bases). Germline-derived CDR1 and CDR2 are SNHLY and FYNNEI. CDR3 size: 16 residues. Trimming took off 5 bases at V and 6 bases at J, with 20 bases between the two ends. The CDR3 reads CASSQTQGDWTNEQFF. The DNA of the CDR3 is TGTGCCAGCAGTCAAACACAGGGAGACTGGACCAATGAGCAGTTCTTC.

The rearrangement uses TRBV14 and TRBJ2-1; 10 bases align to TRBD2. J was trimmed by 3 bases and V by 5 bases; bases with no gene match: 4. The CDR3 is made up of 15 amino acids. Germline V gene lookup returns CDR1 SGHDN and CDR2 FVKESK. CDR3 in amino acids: CASSDGTSVYNEQFF. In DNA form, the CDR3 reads TGTGCCAGCAGCGACGGGACTAGCGTCTACAATGAGCAGTTCTTC.

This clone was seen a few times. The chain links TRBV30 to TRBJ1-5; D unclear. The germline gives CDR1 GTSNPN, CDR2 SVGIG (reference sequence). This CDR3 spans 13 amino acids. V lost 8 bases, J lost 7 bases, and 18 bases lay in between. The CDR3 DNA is TGTGCCGCTCAGGCGGGGTTCGGACAGCCCCAGCATTTT. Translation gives CAAQAGFGQPQHF.

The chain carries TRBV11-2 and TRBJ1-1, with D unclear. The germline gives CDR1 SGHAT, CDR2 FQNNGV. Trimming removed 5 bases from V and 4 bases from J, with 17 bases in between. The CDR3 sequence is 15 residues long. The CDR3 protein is CASSPRGSGFTEAFF. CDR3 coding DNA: TGTGCCAGCAGCCCCCGCGGTTCGGGGTTCACTGAAGCTTTCTTT.

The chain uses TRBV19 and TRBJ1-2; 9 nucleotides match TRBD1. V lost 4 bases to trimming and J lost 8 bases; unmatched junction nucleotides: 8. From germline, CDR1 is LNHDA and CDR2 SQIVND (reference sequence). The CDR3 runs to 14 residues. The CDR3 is CASSRMDRGDGYTF. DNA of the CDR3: TGTGCCAGTAGTAGGATGGACAGGGGCGACGGCTACACCTTC.

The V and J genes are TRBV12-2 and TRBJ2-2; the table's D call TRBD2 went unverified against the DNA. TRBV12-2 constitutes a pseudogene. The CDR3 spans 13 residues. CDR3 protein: CASRPADTGELFF. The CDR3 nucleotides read TGTGCAAGTCGCCCGGCGGACACCGGGGAGCTGTTTTTT.

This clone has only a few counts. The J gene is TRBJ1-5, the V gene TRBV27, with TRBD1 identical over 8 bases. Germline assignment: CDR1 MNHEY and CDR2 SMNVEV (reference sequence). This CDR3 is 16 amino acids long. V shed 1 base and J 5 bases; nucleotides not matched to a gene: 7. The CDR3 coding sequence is TGTGCCAGCAGTTTATTCGGGGCGACAGGGGATCAGCCCCAGCATTTT. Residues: CASSLFGATGDQPQHF.

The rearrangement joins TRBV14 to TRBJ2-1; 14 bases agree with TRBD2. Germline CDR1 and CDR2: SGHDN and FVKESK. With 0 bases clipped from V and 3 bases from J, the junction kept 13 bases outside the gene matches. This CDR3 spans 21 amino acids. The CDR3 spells CASSQDYSGTSGRRFYNEQFF. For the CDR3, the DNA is TGTGCCAGCAGCCAAGACTACTCCGGGACTAGCGGGAGAAGGTTCTACAATGAGCAGTTCTTC.

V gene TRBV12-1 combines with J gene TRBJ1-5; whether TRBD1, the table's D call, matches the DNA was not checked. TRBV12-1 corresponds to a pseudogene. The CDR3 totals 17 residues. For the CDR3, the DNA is TGTGCCAGCAGCTTTGAGTGTCAGGCAAATAGCAATCAGCCCCAGCATTTT. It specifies CASSFECQANSNQPQHF.

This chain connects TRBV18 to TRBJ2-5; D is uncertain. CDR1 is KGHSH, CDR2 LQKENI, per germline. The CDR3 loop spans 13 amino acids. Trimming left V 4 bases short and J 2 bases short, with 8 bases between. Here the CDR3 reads CASSRLQQETQYF. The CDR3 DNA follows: TGTGCCAGCTCACGGTTGCAGCAAGAGACCCAGTACTTC.

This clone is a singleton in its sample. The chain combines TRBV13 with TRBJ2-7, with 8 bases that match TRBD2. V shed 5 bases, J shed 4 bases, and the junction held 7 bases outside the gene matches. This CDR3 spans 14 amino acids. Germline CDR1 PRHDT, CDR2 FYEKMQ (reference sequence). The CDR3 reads CASSLSGKTYEQYF. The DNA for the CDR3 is TGTGCCAGCAGCCTTAGCGGGAAGACTTACGAGCAGTACTTC.